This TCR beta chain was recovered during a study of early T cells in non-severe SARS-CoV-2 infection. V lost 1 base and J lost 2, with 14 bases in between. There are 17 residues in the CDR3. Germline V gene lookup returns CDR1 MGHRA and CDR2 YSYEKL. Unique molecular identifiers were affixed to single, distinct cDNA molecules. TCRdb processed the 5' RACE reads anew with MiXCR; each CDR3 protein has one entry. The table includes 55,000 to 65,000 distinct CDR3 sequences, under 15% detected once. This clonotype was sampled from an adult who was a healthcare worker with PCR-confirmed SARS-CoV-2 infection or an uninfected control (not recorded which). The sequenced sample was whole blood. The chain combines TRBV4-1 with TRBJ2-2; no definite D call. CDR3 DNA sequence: TGCGCCAGCAGCCAAGTCGATATGGGATTAAACACCGGGGAGCTGTTTTTT. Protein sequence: CASSQVDMGLNTGELFF.